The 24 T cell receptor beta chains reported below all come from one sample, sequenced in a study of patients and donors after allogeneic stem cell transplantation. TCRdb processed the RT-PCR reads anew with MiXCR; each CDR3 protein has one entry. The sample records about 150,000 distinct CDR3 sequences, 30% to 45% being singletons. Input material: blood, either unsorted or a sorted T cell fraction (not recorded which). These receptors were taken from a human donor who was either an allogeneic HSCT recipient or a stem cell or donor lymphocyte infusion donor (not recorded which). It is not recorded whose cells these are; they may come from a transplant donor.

The CDR3 region has the DNA TGTGCCAGCAGCCTAGACCCGGATTCACCCCTCCACTTT. Amino acids: CASSLDPDSPLHF. The chain combines TRBV7-2 with TRBJ1-6; D is undetermined. The CDR3 consists of 13 residues. The germline CDR1 and CDR2 sequences are SGHTA and FQGNSA. Between the trimmed V and J ends, which lost 5 bases and 8 bases, there was a span of 10 bases. The whole variable domain, remainder taken from reference TRBV7-2 and TRBJ1-6, is GAGVSQSPSNKVTEKGKDVELRCDPISGHTALYWYRQSLGQGLEFLIYFQGNSAPDKSGLPSDRFSAERTGGSVSTLTIQRTQQEDSAVYLCASSLDPDSPLHFGNGTRLTVT.

The CDR3 DNA reads as TGTGCCAGCAGTAAGGAAACTAACTATGGCTACACCTTC. This codes for CASSKETNYGYTF. This chain uses TRBV27 with TRBJ1-2; D is uncertain. There are 13 residues in the CDR3. Per germline, CDR1 MNHEY and CDR2 SMNVEV (reference sequence). V was cut by 5 bases and J by 0 bases, with 7 bases left in between.

CDR3 coding DNA: TGTGCCAGCACCCCCCGGGGGACGCCTTCTTATGGCTACACCTTC. Protein product: CASTPRGTPSYGYTF. The chain employs TRBV7-9 and TRBJ1-2; tentative D call: TRBD1 (5 bases). Germline V lookup: CDR1 SEHNR, CDR2 FQNEAQ (reference sequence). This CDR3 region has 15 residues. Trimming took 7 bases from V and 5 from J, leaving 20 bases between them.

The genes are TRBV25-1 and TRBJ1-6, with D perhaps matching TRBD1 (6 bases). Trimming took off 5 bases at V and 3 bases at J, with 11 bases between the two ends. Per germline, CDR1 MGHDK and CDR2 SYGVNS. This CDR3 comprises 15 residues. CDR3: CASSWTADYNSPLHF. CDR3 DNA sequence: TGTGCCAGCAGTTGGACAGCTGACTATAATTCACCCCTCCACTTT.

The CDR3 DNA is TGTGCCAGCACCCCGGCGGGGGGCGATGGCTACACCTTC. Protein product: CASTPAGGDGYTF. V gene TRBV28 combines with J gene TRBJ1-2; D possibly corresponds to TRBD1 (6 bases). The CDR3 loop spans 13 amino acids. Trimming removed 7 bases at V and 6 bases at J, with 15 bases between. CDR1 and CDR2 (germline): MDHEN, SYDVKM.

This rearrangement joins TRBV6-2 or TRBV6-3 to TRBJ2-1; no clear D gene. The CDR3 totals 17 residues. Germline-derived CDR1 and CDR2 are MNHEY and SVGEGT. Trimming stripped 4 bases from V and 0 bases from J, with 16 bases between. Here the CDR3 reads CASSFRWTLRSYNEQFF. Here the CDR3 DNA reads TGTGCCAGCAGTTTCCGGTGGACCCTACGCTCCTACAATGAGCAGTTCTTC.

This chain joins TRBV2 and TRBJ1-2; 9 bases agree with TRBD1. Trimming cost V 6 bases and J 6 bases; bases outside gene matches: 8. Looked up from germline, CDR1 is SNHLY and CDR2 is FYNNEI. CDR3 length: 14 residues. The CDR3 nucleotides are TGTGCCAGCAGGGACCGGGACAGGGTTAATGGCTACACCTTC. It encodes CASRDRDRVNGYTF.

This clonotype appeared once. The CDR3 DNA reads TGTGCCAGCAGCCAAGATTTGGGACAGGGGAGGCAGGAGACCCAGTACTTC. Amino acids: CASSQDLGQGRQETQYF. J is TRBJ2-5 and V is TRBV3-1; 10 bases are a match to TRBD1. The CDR3 length is 17 residues. V lost 0 bases and J lost 5; bases outside the gene matches: 9. The germline CDR1 and CDR2 sequences are LGHDT and YNNKEL (reference sequence).

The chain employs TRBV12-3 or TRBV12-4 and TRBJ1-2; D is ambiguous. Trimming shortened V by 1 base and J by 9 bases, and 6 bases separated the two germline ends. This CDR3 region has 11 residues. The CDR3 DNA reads TGTGCCAGCAGTTTAGGCTTGAGCTACACCTTC. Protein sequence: CASSLGLSYTF.

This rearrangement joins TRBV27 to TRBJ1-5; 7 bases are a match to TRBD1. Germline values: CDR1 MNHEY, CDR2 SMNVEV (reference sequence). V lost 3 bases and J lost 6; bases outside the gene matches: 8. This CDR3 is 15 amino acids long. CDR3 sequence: CASSFATGVGQPQHF. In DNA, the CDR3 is TGTGCCAGCAGTTTCGCCACAGGGGTGGGTCAGCCCCAGCATTTT.

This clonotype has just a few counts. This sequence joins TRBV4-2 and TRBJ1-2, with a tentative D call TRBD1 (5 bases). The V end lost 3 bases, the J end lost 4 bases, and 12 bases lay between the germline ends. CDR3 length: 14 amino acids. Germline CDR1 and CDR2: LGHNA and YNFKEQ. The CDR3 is CASSQRLGAYGYTF. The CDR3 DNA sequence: TGTGCCAGCAGCCAGCGCCTTGGGGCCTATGGCTACACCTTC.

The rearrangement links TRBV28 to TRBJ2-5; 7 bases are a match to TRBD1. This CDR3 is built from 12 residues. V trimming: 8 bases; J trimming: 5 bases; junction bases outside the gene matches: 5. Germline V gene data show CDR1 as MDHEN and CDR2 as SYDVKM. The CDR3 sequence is CASRQGWETQYF. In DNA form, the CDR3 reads TGTGCCAGCCGACAGGGCTGGGAGACCCAGTACTTC.

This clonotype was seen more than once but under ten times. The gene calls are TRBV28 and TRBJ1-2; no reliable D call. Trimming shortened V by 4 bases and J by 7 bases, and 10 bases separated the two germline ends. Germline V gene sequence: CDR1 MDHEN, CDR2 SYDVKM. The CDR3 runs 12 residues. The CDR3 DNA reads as TGTGCCAGCAGTTCCAAACGGGGTGGCTACACCTTC. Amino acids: CASSSKRGGYTF.

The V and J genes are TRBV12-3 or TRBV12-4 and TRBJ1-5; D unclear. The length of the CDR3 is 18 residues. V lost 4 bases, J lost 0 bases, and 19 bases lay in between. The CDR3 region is CASSSLLDRLTSNQPQHF. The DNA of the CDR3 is TGTGCCAGCAGTTCCTTATTAGACCGACTAACTAGCAATCAGCCCCAGCATTTT.

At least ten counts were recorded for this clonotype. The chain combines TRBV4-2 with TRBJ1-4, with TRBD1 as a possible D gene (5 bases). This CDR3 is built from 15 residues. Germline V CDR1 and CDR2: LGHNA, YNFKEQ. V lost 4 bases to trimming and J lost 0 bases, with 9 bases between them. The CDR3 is CASSRGDTTNEKLFF. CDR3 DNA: TGTGCCAGCAGCCGGGGGGATACAACTAATGAAAAACTGTTTTTT.

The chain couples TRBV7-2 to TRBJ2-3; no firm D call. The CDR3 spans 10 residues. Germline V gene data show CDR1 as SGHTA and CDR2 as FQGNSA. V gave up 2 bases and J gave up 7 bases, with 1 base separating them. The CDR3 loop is CASSLYTQYF. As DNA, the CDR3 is TGTGCCAGCAGCTTATATACGCAGTATTTT.

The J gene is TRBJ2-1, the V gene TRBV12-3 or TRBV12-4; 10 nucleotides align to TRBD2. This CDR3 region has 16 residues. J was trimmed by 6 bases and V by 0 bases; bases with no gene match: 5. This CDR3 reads CASSLALSGGANEQFF. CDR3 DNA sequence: TGTGCCAGCAGTTTAGCGCTGAGCGGGGGGGCCAATGAGCAGTTCTTC.

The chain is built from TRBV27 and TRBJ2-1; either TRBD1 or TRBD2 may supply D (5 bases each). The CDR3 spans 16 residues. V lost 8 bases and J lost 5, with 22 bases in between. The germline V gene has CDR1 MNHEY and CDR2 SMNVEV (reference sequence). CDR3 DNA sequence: TGTGCCAGCGCACCAAACAGCCCGGGGCCCCACAATGAGCAGTTCTTC. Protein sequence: CASAPNSPGPHNEQFF.

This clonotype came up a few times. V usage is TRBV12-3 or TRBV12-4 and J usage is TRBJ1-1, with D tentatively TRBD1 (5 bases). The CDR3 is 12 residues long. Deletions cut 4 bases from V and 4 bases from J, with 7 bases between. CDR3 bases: TGTGCCAGCAGTTCAGGGCGCACTGAAGCTTTCTTT. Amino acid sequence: CASSSGRTEAFF.

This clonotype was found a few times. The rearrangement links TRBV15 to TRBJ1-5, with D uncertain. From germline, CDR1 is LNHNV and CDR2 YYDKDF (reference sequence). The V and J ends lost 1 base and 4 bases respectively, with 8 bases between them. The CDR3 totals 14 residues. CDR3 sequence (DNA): TGTGCCACCAGCAGAGGACGGCTGAATCAGCCCCAGCATTTT. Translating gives CATSRGRLNQPQHF.

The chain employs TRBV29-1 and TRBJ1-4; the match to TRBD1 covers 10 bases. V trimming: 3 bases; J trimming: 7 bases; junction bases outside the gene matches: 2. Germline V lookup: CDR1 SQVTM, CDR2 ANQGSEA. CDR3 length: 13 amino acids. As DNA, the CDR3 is TGCAGCGTTGAGACAGGGGGCCTTGAAAAACTGTTTTTT. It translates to CSVETGGLEKLFF.

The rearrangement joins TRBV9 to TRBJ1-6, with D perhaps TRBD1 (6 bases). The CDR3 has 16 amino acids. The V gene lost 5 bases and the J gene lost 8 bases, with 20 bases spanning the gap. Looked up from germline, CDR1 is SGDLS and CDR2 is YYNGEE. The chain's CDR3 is CASRAGGAGADSPLHF. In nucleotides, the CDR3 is TGTGCCAGCAGGGCAGGCGGTGCGGGGGCAGATTCACCCCTCCACTTT.

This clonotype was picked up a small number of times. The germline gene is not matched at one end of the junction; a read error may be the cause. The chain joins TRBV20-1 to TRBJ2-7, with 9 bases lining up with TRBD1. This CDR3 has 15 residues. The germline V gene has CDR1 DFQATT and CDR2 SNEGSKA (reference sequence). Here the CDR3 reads CSATTLGQGRYEQYF. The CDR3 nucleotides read TGCAGTGCCACGACGTTGGGACAGGGTCGGTACGAGCAGTACTTT.

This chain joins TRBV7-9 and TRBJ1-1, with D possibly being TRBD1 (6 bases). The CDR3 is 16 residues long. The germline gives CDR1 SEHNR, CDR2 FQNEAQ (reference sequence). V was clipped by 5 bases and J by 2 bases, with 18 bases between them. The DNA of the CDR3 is TGTGCCAGCAGCCGACACAGGGTAGCTAAAAACACTGAAGCTTTCTTT. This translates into CASSRHRVAKNTEAFF.